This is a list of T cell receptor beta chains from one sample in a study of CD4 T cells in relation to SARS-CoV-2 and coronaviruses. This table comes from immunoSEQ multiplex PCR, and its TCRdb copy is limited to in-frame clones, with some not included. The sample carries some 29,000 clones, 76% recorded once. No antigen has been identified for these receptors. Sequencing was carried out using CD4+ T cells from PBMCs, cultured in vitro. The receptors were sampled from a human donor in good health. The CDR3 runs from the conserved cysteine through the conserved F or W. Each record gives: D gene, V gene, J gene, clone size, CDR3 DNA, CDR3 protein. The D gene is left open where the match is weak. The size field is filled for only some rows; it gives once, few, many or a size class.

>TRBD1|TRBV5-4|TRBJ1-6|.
TGTGCCAGCAGCTTCGTAGGGGGCGATTCACCCCTCCACTTT
CASSFVGGDSPLHF
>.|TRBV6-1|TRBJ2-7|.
TGTGCCAGCAGTGAAAGTTCGCCAGGGCTCTACGAGCAGTACTTC
CASSESSPGLYEQYF
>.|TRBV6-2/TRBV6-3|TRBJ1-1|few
TGTGCCAGCAGTCTTCAGGGCAGCATGAACACTGAAGCTTTCTTT
CASSLQGSMNTEAFF
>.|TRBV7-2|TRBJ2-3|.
TGTGCCAGCAGCCCTAGCTGGCGGGGTCTCACAGATACGCAGTATTTT
CASSPSWRGLTDTQYF
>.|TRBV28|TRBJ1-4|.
TGTGCCAGCAGTCCACACCAAGGCAGGGTGCGTGAAAAACTGTTTTTT
CASSPHQGRVREKLFF
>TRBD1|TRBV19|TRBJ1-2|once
TGTGCCAGTAGTACGACGACAGGGCCAACTAACTATGGCTACACCTTC
CASSTTTGPTNYGYTF
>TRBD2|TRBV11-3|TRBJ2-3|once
TGTGCCAGCAGCGGCCGCGGGACTAGCGGGGGGGGAGATACGCAGTATTTT
CASSGRGTSGGGDTQYF
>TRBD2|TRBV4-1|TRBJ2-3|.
TGCGCCAGCAGCCAAGAACGGGCGGGAGCCTCAGATACGCAGTATTTT
CASSQERAGASDTQYF
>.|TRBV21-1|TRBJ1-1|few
TGTGCCAGCAGCAAAGCTGAGCCTGAAGCTTTCTTT
CASSKAEPEAFF
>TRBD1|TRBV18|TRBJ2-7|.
TGTGCCAGCTCAGCACGAACGCCACAGGGGACCTACTACGAGCAGTACTTC
CASSARTPQGTYYEQYF
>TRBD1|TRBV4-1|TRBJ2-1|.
TGCGCCAGCAGCACTGGGACAGGGGCCGGCAATGAGCAGTTCTTC
CASSTGTGAGNEQFF
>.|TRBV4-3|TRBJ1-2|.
TGCGCCAGCAGCCAAGATGTAGGCTTGGGTGGCTACACCTTC
CASSQDVGLGGYTF
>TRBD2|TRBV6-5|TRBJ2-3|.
TGTGCCAGCAGCAGCGGGGGGAGCACAGATACGCAGTATTTT
CASSSGGSTDTQYF
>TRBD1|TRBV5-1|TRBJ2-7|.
TGCGCCAGCAGCTCGACTCACGGACAGGGGAGCGTCTACGAGCAGTACTTC
CASSSTHGQGSVYEQYF
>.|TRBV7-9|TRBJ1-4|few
TGTGCCAGCAGCCCGACTAATGAAAAACTGTTTTTT
CASSPTNEKLFF
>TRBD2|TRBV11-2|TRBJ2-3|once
TGTGCCAGCAGCTTAGCGACTAGCGGGAGGGCCGGGGATACGCAGTATTTT
CASSLATSGRAGDTQYF
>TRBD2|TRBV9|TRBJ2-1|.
TGTGCCAGCACAAGAACTAGCGGGAGTTACAATGAGCAGTTCTTC
CASTRTSGSYNEQFF
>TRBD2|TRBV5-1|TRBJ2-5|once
TGCGCCAGCAGCTCAGAACCGGGACTAGCGGGAGTGGGGGAGACCCAGTACTTC
CASSSEPGLAGVGETQYF
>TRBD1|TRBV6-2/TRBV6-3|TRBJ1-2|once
TGTGCCAGCAGTTCCGGGACAGGGATGTTAGTAAATGGCTACACCTTC
CASSSGTGMLVNGYTF
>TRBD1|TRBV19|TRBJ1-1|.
TGTGCCAGTAGCATGGACAGGGTAGGTGGGAACACTGAAGCTTTCTTT
CASSMDRVGGNTEAFF
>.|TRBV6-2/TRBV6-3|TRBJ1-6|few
TGTGCCAGCAGTTACTCGGATTCACCCCTCCACTTT
CASSYSDSPLHF
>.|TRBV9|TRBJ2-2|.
TGTGCCAGCAGCGTAGGCAGACGGCCCTCTGGCACCGGGGAGCTGTTTTTT
CASSVGRRPSGTGELFF
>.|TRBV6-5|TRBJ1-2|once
TGTGCCAGCAGTTACTCGACGGGGGTTAGGGAGGGCTACACCTTC
CASSYSTGVREGYTF
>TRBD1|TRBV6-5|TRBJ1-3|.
TGTGCCAGCAGTTACGGGACAGGGACTGGAAACACCATATATTTT
CASSYGTGTGNTIYF
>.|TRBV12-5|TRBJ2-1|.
TGTGCTAGTGGTTTGGTGGGTTGGGAGCAGTTCTTC
CASGLVGWEQFF
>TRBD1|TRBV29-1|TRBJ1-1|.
TGCAGCGTTGAAGGGACAGGGAGGACTGAAGCTTTCTTT
CSVEGTGRTEAFF
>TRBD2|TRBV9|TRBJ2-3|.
TGTGCCAGCAGCGTAGCTGGGCTAGCGGGGGTAGTGGGGCGCACAGATACGCAGTATTTT
CASSVAGLAGVVGRTDTQYF
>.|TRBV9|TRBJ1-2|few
TGTGCCAGCAGCCCTCGAGGTGGGGATTTTGGGAACTATGGCTACACCTTC
CASSPRGGDFGNYGYTF
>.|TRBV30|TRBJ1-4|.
TGTGCCTGGAGTGTATTGGACAACCGCGAAAAACTGTTTTTT
CAWSVLDNREKLFF
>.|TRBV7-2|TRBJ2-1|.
TGTGCCAGCAGCTTAGCCCTTTTTTCGGGTGAGCAGTTCTTC
CASSLALFSGEQFF
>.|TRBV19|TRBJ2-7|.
TGTGCCAGTAGTCCCCTTACAGGGATCTCCTACGAGCAGTACTTC
CASSPLTGISYEQYF
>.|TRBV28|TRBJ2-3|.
TGTGCCAGCAGCTTGCCGACCCCCTCCGATACGCAGTATTTT
CASSLPTPSDTQYF
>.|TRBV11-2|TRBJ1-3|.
TGTGCCAGCAGCCTCGACCAAGGGAGGGCTGGAAACACCATATATTTT
CASSLDQGRAGNTIYF
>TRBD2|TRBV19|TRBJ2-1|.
TGTGCCAGTAGTCCACCGGGACTAGCGGGGGAACAGCAGTTCTTC
CASSPPGLAGEQQFF
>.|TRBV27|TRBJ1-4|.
TGTGCCAGCAGTCCACACGGGCCAACAACTAATGAAAAACTGTTTTTT
CASSPHGPTTNEKLFF
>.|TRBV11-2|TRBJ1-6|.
TGTGCCAGCAGATCCCTCCGGGGGAGTGGTTCACCCCTCCACTTT
CASRSLRGSGSPLHF
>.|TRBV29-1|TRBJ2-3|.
TGCAGCGTTGAAGGGGGCGGTAGCACAGATACGCAGTATTTT
CSVEGGGSTDTQYF
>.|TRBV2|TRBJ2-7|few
TGTGCCAGCGGTAGTTTGCCCCTGGTGGGCGAGCAGTACTTC
CASGSLPLVGEQYF
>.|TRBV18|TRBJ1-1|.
TGTGCCAGCTCACCACCTTTAATGGTCACTGAAGCTTTCTTT
CASSPPLMVTEAFF
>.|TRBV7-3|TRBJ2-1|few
TGTGCCAGCAGCTTCGGCCTAGAATACAATGAGCAGTTCTTC
CASSFGLEYNEQFF
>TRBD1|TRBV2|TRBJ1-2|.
TGTGCCAGCAGTGGACAAGGGGGCTTGGGCTATGGCTACACCTTC
CASSGQGGLGYGYTF
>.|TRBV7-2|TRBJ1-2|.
TGTGCCAGCAGCGCCAACTATGGCTACACCTTC
CASSANYGYTF
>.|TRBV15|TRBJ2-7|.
TGTGCCACCAGCAGATGGGGACGGAACTCCTACGAGCAGTACTTC
CATSRWGRNSYEQYF
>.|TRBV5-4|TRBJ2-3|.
TGTGCCAGCAGCCTCCTGGGAGGCACAGATACGCAGTATTTT
CASSLLGGTDTQYF
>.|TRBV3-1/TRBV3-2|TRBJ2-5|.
TGTGCCAGCAGCCAAACCCAAGAGACCCAGTACTTC
CASSQTQETQYF
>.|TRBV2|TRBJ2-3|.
TGTGCCAGCAGTGAAGCCAGGGGTTCCACAGATACGCAGTATTTT
CASSEARGSTDTQYF
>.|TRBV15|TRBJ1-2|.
TGTGCCACCAGCAGAGATGGCAGAGAGTATGGCTACACCTTC
CATSRDGREYGYTF
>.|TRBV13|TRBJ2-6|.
TGTGCCAGCAGCTTAGATCTAGGATACTTCTCTGGGGCCAACGTCCTGACTTTC
CASSLDLGYFSGANVLTF
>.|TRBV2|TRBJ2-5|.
TGTGCCAGCAGTGAAGTGATAGCCCAAGAGACCCAGTACTTC
CASSEVIAQETQYF
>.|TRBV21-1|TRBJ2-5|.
TGTGCCAGCAGCCCCCCAAGCGGGGGGGCGGGTGAGACCCAGTACTTC
CASSPPSGGAGETQYF
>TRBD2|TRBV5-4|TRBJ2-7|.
TGTGCCAGCAGCTTGGGGGGACTAGCGGGATTCTACGAGCAGTACTTC
CASSLGGLAGFYEQYF